Each of the 32 T cell receptor beta chains below was sequenced from the same sample in a study of blood T cell repertoires in COVID-19. Generated by immunoSEQ multiplex PCR, the TCRdb table keeps only in-frame clones and is missing some. The data show about 180,000 clones, approximately 83% seen once. Sequencing was performed on peripheral blood. These receptors all come from a man between 60 and 75 years old with acute or convalescent COVID-19.

The genes are TRBV28 and TRBJ2-1; D possibly corresponds to TRBD2 (5 bases). The CDR3 spans 16 residues. Germline values: CDR1 MDHEN, CDR2 SYDVKM. The germline V and J ends were trimmed by 6 bases and 1 base, with 16 bases remaining between them. DNA of the CDR3: TGTGCCAGCAGCCCCCCCGTTGCGGGTTCCTACAATGAGCAGTTCTTC. It codes for CASSPPVAGSYNEQFF.

This sequence joins TRBV7-3 and TRBJ2-7, with D tentatively TRBD2 (6 bases). The CDR3 has 14 amino acids. Germline V lookup: CDR1 SGHTA, CDR2 FQGTGA. V lost 1 base and J lost 7, with 14 bases in between. Here the CDR3 DNA reads TGTGCCAGCAGCTTAAGGGCCCGGGACTTGGAGCAGTACTTC. It is translated as CASSLRARDLEQYF.

This sequence joins TRBV20-1 and TRBJ2-7; D may be TRBD2 (5 bases). This CDR3 comprises 11 residues. V was cut by 3 bases and J by 3 bases, with 6 bases left in between. The germline V gene has CDR1 DFQATT and CDR2 SNEGSKA (reference sequence). The CDR3 DNA reads as TGCAGTGCTAGTCGGGGCTACGAGCAGTACTTC. This codes for CSASRGYEQYF.

The rearrangement joins TRBV18 to TRBJ2-7; D perhaps matches TRBD2 (5 bases). From germline, CDR1 is KGHSH and CDR2 LQKENI. V was shortened by 0 bases and J by 3 bases, with 9 bases between the two germline ends. CDR3 size: 14 residues. CDR3: CASSPPYGNYEQYF. In DNA, the CDR3 is TGTGCCAGCTCACCACCTTACGGGAACTACGAGCAGTACTTC.

The chain uses TRBV6-6 and TRBJ2-1; 14 bases are a match to TRBD2. CDR3 length: 15 amino acids. V was pared by 5 bases and J by 9 bases, with 6 bases of the junction left unmatched. Germline V lookup: CDR1 MNHNY, CDR2 SVGAGI (reference sequence). CDR3 residues: CASSPGTSGRGEQFF. The CDR3 DNA reads TGTGCCAGCAGTCCGGGGACTAGCGGGAGAGGTGAGCAGTTCTTC.

This chain uses TRBV7-8 with TRBJ2-1; D unclear. Germline assignment: CDR1 SGHVS and CDR2 FQNEAQ. V lost 5 bases to trimming and J lost 0 bases, with 14 bases between them. This CDR3 region has 16 residues. DNA for the CDR3: TGTGCCAGCAGCCTGTCCTCGGTTGGCTCCTACAATGAGCAGTTCTTC. It yields the protein CASSLSSVGSYNEQFF.

This clone was seen just once. CDR3 nucleotides: TGCGCCAGCAGCCAAGACGGAGACTTCCCAACTAATGAAAAACTGTTTTTT. It yields the protein CASSQDGDFPTNEKLFF. The chain employs TRBV4-1 and TRBJ1-4; D unresolved. Trimming removed 0 bases at V and 0 bases at J, with 11 bases between. Germline V gives CDR1 MGHRA, CDR2 YSYEKL. This CDR3 contains 17 residues.

There are a few counts of this clone. The chain uses TRBV5-1 and TRBJ2-7, with TRBD1 identical over 7 bases. The trim removed 2 bases at V and 7 bases at J, leaving 12 bases unmatched. CDR1 is SGHRS and CDR2 is YFSETQ in the germline V gene. This CDR3 is built from 15 residues. The CDR3 DNA sequence: TGCGCCAGCAGCTTAGGGCGCCAGGGGGTAAGTGAGCAGTACTTC. Translated, it gives CASSLGRQGVSEQYF.

As concerns this clone: This specimen includes other DNA sequences encoding the same CDR3. The chain links TRBV5-1 to TRBJ2-2; 13 bases line up with TRBD2. Per germline, CDR1 SGHRS and CDR2 YFSETQ. The CDR3 has 16 residues. Unmatched junction bases numbered 4, after V lost 4 bases and J lost 4 bases. Here the CDR3 reads CASSPRLAGGTGELFF. The CDR3, as DNA: TGCGCCAGCAGCCCCAGACTAGCGGGAGGCACCGGGGAGCTGTTTTTT.

This chain links TRBV28 with TRBJ1-6; 9 bases are shared with TRBD1. The junction had 5 bases not matched to a gene; V was cut back by 6 bases and J by 8 bases. CDR1 and CDR2 from the germline V gene are MDHEN and SYDVKM. This CDR3 has 14 residues. CDR3 in amino acids: CASRPDRGDSPLHF. The CDR3, as DNA: TGTGCCAGCAGACCAGACAGGGGGGATTCACCCCTCCACTTT.

The chain links TRBV5-1 to TRBJ1-4, with D possibly TRBD1 on 5 matching bases. The CDR3 length is 15 residues. The V gene's germline CDR1 is SGHRS and CDR2 YFSETQ. V shed 4 bases and J shed 7 bases, with 17 bases lying between them. The CDR3 region has the DNA TGCGCCAGCAGCACGGGCCCGAGGGGAGGTGAAAAACTGTTTTTT. This sequence encodes CASSTGPRGGEKLFF.

The rearrangement joins TRBV10-2 to TRBJ2-7; 10 bases align to TRBD2. The CDR3 runs 15 residues. Germline CDR1 WSHSY, CDR2 SAAADI. After removal of 6 bases from V and 2 bases from J, the junction contained 7 bases not matched to a gene. The DNA for the CDR3 is TGCGCCAGCAGGGACATACTAGCGGGAACCTACGAGCAGTACTTC. Translating it yields CASRDILAGTYEQYF.

The chain carries TRBV19 and TRBJ2-3; TRBD1 might be the D (6 bases). CDR3 length: 18 amino acids. Trimming cost V 7 bases and J 2 bases, with 25 bases left between them. In germline, CDR1 is LNHDA, CDR2 SQIVND (reference sequence). This CDR3 is CASTPTLPRQVTTDTQYF. The CDR3 DNA reads as TGTGCCAGTACCCCGACCCTACCGAGACAGGTCACCACAGATACGCAGTATTTT. The full variable domain, rest sourced from reference TRBV19 and TRBJ2-3, is DGGITQSPKYLFRKEGQNVTLSCEQNLNHDAMYWYRQDPGQGLRLIYYSQIVNDFQKGDIAEGYSVSREKKESFPLTVTSAQKNPTAFYLCASTPTLPRQVTTDTQYFGPGTRLTVL.

CDR3 sequence reads: CASSQVSQSGQLYGYTF. In DNA, the CDR3 is TGTGCCAGCAGCCAAGTCAGTCAATCGGGACAGCTTTATGGCTACACCTTC. The chain carries TRBV4-2 and TRBJ1-2, with 7 bases aligning to TRBD1. V shed 1 base, J shed 5 bases, and the junction held 13 bases outside the gene matches. Germline CDR1 reads LGHNA; CDR2 reads YNFKEQ. The CDR3 consists of 17 residues.

The rearrangement uses TRBV5-5 and TRBJ2-1; D possibly corresponds to TRBD1 (5 bases). CDR3 length: 14 residues. Germline loops: CDR1 SGHKS, CDR2 YYEKEE (reference sequence). Trimming stripped 2 bases from V and 0 bases from J, with 6 bases between. Here the CDR3 DNA reads TGTGCCAGCAGCTTAGACAGCTCCTACAATGAGCAGTTCTTC. It codes for CASSLDSSYNEQFF.

Only a few counts were recorded for this clone. This sequence joins TRBV7-2 and TRBJ2-7; no clear D. CDR3 size: 11 residues. Germline CDR1 SGHTA, CDR2 FQGNSA. V was clipped by 3 bases and J by 7 bases, with 7 bases between them. In nucleotides, the CDR3 is TGTGCCAGCAGCTTCAGATTTGAGCAGTACTTC. Residues: CASSFRFEQYF.

The CDR3 nucleotides are TGTGCCAGCAGCTTAGACCCACTACGCTCCTACGAGCAGTACTTC. Amino acid sequence: CASSLDPLRSYEQYF. The chain joins TRBV7-2 to TRBJ2-7; no definite D call. The CDR3 spans 15 residues. Germline V CDR1 and CDR2: SGHTA, FQGNSA. Between the trimmed V and J ends, which lost 1 base and 0 bases, there was a span of 10 bases.

The rearrangement links TRBV9 to TRBJ2-1, with a tentative D call TRBD1 (5 bases). Looked up from germline, CDR1 is SGDLS and CDR2 is YYNGEE. The CDR3 sequence is 14 residues long. The V end was cut by 0 bases, the J end by 8 bases, with 12 bases between. The CDR3 protein is CASSVDQGGDEQFF. In nucleotides, the CDR3 is TGTGCCAGCAGCGTAGACCAGGGCGGCGATGAGCAGTTCTTC.

The chain couples TRBV11-2 to TRBJ2-7; no reliable D call. The CDR3 has 14 amino acids. Trimming took 6 bases from V and 5 from J, leaving 17 bases between them. From germline, CDR1 is SGHAT and CDR2 FQNNGV. The CDR3 here is CASSQSLPPHEQYF. CDR3 DNA: TGTGCCAGCAGTCAAAGCCTACCTCCCCACGAGCAGTACTTC.

This clone has only one observation. The gene calls are TRBV29-1 and TRBJ1-2; no reliable D call. CDR1 and CDR2 (germline): SQVTM, ANQGSEA. Trimming pared 2 bases from V and 4 bases from J, leaving 14 bases between. The length of the CDR3 is 14 residues. The CDR3 spells CSVETPPVVYGYTF. The CDR3 bases are TGCAGCGTTGAAACCCCCCCGGTGGTCTATGGCTACACCTTC.

The DNA of the CDR3 is TGTGCCAGCTCACCGGGGGGATTGGATTCACCCCTCCACTTT. Its translation is CASSPGGLDSPLHF. The rearrangement uses TRBV18 and TRBJ1-6; D might be TRBD1 (5 bases). In germline, CDR1 is KGHSH, CDR2 LQKENI. This CDR3 has 14 residues. Between the trimmed V and J ends, which lost 3 bases and 8 bases, there was a span of 11 bases.

The chain employs TRBV5-5 and TRBJ1-2; weak D call: TRBD1 (5 bases). CDR1 and CDR2 from the germline V gene are SGHKS and YYEKEE (reference sequence). V was cut by 0 bases and J by 6 bases, with 9 bases left in between. The CDR3 length is 13 residues. As DNA, the CDR3 is TGTGCCAGCAGCTTGGCAGGGCAGCATGGCTACACCTTC. Translating gives CASSLAGQHGYTF.

This clone was detected a few times. The rearrangement joins TRBV28 to TRBJ2-1, with 7 positions matching TRBD2. The CDR3 is made up of 14 amino acids. Germline-derived CDR1 and CDR2 are MDHEN and SYDVKM. With 5 bases clipped from V and 7 bases from J, the junction kept 8 bases outside the gene matches. The CDR3 DNA sequence: TGTGCCAGCAGTCCCCGACTAGCTCGGAATGAGCAGTTCTTC. It codes for CASSPRLARNEQFF.

This sequence joins TRBV6-2 or TRBV6-3 and TRBJ2-1, with 8 bases identical to TRBD2. CDR3 size: 14 residues. The trim removed 6 bases at V and 9 bases at J, leaving 10 bases unmatched. Germline CDR1 and CDR2: MNHEY and SVGEGT. The CDR3 nucleotides are TGTGCCAGCAGCGCACCGGGACTAGGGTTTGAGCAGTTCTTC. This codes for CASSAPGLGFEQFF.

The chain employs TRBV19 and TRBJ2-1; TRBD1 matches at 11 bases. This CDR3 is built from 14 residues. V lost 4 bases and J lost 9; bases outside the gene matches: 5. Looked up from germline, CDR1 is LNHDA and CDR2 is SQIVND (reference sequence). The CDR3: CASSRGQGVSEQFF. As DNA, the CDR3 is TGTGCCAGTAGTAGGGGACAGGGGGTGAGTGAGCAGTTCTTC.

V usage is TRBV4-3 and J usage is TRBJ2-1; 7 nucleotides align to TRBD1. J lost 13 bases, V lost 3 bases, and 9 bases had no gene match. This CDR3 has 13 amino acids. The germline V gene has CDR1 LGHNA and CDR2 YSLEER. The CDR3 sequence is CASSQEAGTVQFF. CDR3 DNA sequence: TGCGCCAGCAGCCAGGAAGCCGGGACAGTACAGTTCTTC.

This sequence joins TRBV7-2 and TRBJ2-6, with D possibly matching TRBD2 (5 bases). Deletions cut 0 bases from V and 1 base from J, with 19 bases between. The CDR3 is 20 amino acids. The V gene's germline CDR1 is SGHTA and CDR2 FQGNSA. The CDR3 reads CASSLAGGLNLRSGANVLTF. The CDR3 nucleotides read TGTGCCAGCAGCTTAGCTGGCGGGCTCAATCTAAGGTCTGGGGCCAACGTCCTGACTTTC.

The chain links TRBV12-1 to TRBJ2-3; the listed D gene, TRBD2, was not tested against the DNA. TRBV12-1 is annotated as a pseudogene. The CDR3 is made up of 17 amino acids. CDR3 coding DNA: TGTGCCAGCAGCCTAGAGACTAGCGGGAGGCCCCCAGATACGCAGTATTTT. Translating it yields CASSLETSGRPPDTQYF.

This clone was seen a handful of times. The V and J genes are TRBV19 and TRBJ2-5; 7 nucleotides agree with TRBD1. The length of the CDR3 is 13 residues. Germline V gene lookup returns CDR1 LNHDA and CDR2 SQIVND (reference sequence). Unmatched junction bases numbered 6, after V lost 6 bases and J lost 5 bases. The chain's CDR3 is CASRPTGVETQYF. The DNA for the CDR3 is TGTGCCAGTAGGCCCACAGGGGTGGAGACCCAGTACTTC.

CDR3 in amino acids: CASRQTGSYEQYF. The CDR3 DNA sequence: TGTGCCAGCAGACAAACAGGGTCCTACGAGCAGTACTTC. This rearrangement joins TRBV5-6 to TRBJ2-7, with a tentative D call TRBD1 (6 bases). V was pared by 5 bases and J by 1 base, with 10 bases between. The CDR3 covers 13 residues. The germline CDR1 and CDR2 sequences are SGHDT and YYEEEE.

The V and J genes are TRBV6-2 or TRBV6-3 and TRBJ2-7; 9 bases align to TRBD2. The germline CDR1 and CDR2 sequences are MNHEY and SVGEGT. The CDR3 loop spans 15 amino acids. The V gene end was trimmed by 5 bases and the J gene end by 7 bases; junction bases not matched to a gene: 12. The CDR3 nucleotides read TGTGCCAGCAGTACGGTCCCAGCGGGGGGTAGGGAGCAGTACTTC. Protein sequence: CASSTVPAGGREQYF.

The rearrangement joins TRBV10-3 to TRBJ2-7, with 7 positions matching TRBD1. CDR1 ENHRY and CDR2 SYGVKD come from the germline V gene. V was pared by 3 bases and J by 5 bases, with 7 bases of the junction left unmatched. The CDR3 extends over 14 amino acids. DNA for the CDR3: TGTGCCATCAGTGAAGCGACAGGGTTCCACGAGCAGTACTTC. It is translated as CAISEATGFHEQYF.